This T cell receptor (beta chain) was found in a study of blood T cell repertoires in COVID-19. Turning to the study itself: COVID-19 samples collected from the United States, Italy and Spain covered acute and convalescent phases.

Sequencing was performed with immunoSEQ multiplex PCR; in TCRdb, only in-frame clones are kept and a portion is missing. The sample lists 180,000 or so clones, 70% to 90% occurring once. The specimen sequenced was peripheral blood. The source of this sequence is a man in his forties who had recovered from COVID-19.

The CDR3 protein is CASSLNRGEEETQYF. The CDR3 nucleotides read TGTGCCAGCAGCCTCAACCGGGGGGAAGAAGAGACCCAGTACTTC. The chain recombines TRBV7-6 with TRBJ2-5; 7 positions agree with TRBD2. Germline V lookup: CDR1 SGHVS, CDR2 FNYEAQ. CDR3 length: 15 residues. V dropped 5 bases and J dropped 3; count of bases not matched to a gene: 9.